The 8 T cell receptor beta chains listed next were all sequenced from one sample in a study of identical twins. TCRdb re-called the 5' RACE reads with MiXCR, one entry per CDR3 protein. Among 1.5 million or so distinct CDR3 sequences listed, about 32% were seen once. The sequenced sample was cord blood. The source is a newborn girl in good health.

This clonotype appeared a few times. One end of the junction fails to match germline, which may point to a read error. The chain joins TRBV5-1 to TRBJ2-3; TRBD1 is a possible D gene (5 bases). The CDR3 extends over 12 amino acids. Germline V gene sequence: CDR1 SGHRS, CDR2 YFSETQ. The CDR3 nucleotides are TGCGCCAGCAGCTTGACTACAGGTACGCAGTATTTT. Residues: CASSLTTGTQYF.

This clonotype has only a few counts. The rearrangement links TRBV20-1 to TRBJ1-5; D is unclear. Germline values: CDR1 DFQATT, CDR2 SNEGSKA (reference sequence). Trimming removed 1 base from V and 0 bases from J, with 13 bases in between. The CDR3 covers 16 residues. The CDR3 DNA is TGCAGTGCTAGAGGGGGAGGGCCCCTTAGCAATCAGCCCCAGCATTTT. It codes for CSARGGGPLSNQPQHF.

The V and J genes are TRBV6-6 and TRBJ1-5; 10 bases are shared with TRBD1. Germline V gene sequence: CDR1 MNHNY, CDR2 SVGAGI (reference sequence). The J segment lost 0 bases and the V segment lost 6 bases, leaving 2 bases of the junction unmatched. This CDR3 is 15 amino acids long. DNA for the CDR3: TGTGCCAGCAGAGACAGGGGGCATAGCAATCAGCCCCAGCATTTT. This translates into CASRDRGHSNQPQHF.

This clonotype has at least ten counts. The V and J genes are TRBV11-2 and TRBJ2-1; possibly TRBD2 for D (5 bases). Germline V gene data show CDR1 as SGHAT and CDR2 as FQNNGV. Trimming stripped 1 base from V and 8 bases from J, with 15 bases between. CDR3 length: 15 amino acids. CDR3 DNA sequence: TGTGCCAGCAGCTTAGCACTTACGGGATCGGATGAGCAGTTCTTC. Encoded protein: CASSLALTGSDEQFF. The full variable domain, in which reference TRBV11-2 and TRBJ2-1 provide the parts outside the CDR3, is EAGVAQSPRYKIIEKRQSVAFWCNPISGHATLYWYQQILGQGPKLLIQFQNNGVVDDSQLPKDRFSAERLKGVDSTLKIQPAKLEDSAVYLCASSLALTGSDEQFFGPGTRLTVL.

This sequence joins TRBV7-9 and TRBJ2-1, with no clear D. TRBJ2-7 explains the end of the DNA better; the J call may be wrong. The CDR3 loop spans 14 amino acids. The germline CDR1 and CDR2 sequences are SEHNR and FQNEAQ (reference sequence). CDR3 sequence reads: CASSLTSNYNEQYF. In nucleotides, the CDR3 is TGTGCCAGCAGCTTAACGAGTAATTACAATGAGCAGTACTTC.

This chain joins TRBV20-1 and TRBJ2-2, with 7 bases matching TRBD2. The CDR3 loop spans 15 amino acids. V shed 6 bases and J 5 bases; nucleotides not matched to a gene: 12. CDR1 is DFQATT, CDR2 SNEGSKA, per germline (reference sequence). The CDR3 DNA is TGCAGTGCCTTCGGACTAGGAACTGGAACCGGGGAGCTGTTTTTT. Encoded protein: CSAFGLGTGTGELFF.

Of note for this clonotype: A much larger clone differs by one base, so this may be a read error. V gene TRBV29-1 combines with J gene TRBJ2-7; 7 bases fit TRBD1. Germline loops: CDR1 SQVTM, CDR2 ANQGSEA. The V and J ends lost 7 bases and 3 bases, in that order; junction bases with no gene match: 12. The CDR3 covers 14 residues. CDR3 DNA sequence: TGCAGCGCAAATCCGGGACAGAAAAACTACGAGCAGTACTTC. Translation gives CSANPGQKNYEQYF.

This clonotype was detected ten times or more. This chain links TRBV25-1 with TRBJ2-1; the match to TRBD2 covers 10 bases. Germline V CDR1 and CDR2: MGHDK, SYGVNS. This CDR3 is built from 15 residues. V dropped 7 bases and J dropped 5; count of bases not matched to a gene: 8. CDR3 sequence: CASTEIAGGDNEQFF. The CDR3 DNA reads TGTGCCAGCACCGAGATAGCGGGGGGTGACAATGAGCAGTTCTTC.